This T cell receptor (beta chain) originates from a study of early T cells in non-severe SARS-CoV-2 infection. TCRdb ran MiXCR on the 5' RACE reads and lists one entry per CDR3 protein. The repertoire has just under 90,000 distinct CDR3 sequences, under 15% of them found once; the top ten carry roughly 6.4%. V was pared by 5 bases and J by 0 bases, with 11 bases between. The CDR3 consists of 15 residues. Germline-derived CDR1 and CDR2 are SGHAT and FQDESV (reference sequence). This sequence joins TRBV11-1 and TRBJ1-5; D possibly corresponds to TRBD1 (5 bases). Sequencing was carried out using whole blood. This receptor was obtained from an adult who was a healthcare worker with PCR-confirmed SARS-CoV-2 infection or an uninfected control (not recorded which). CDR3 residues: CASSLDSYSNQPQHF. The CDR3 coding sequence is TGTGCCAGCAGCCTTGACAGCTATAGCAATCAGCCCCAGCATTTT.